This T cell receptor (beta chain) was documented in a study of shared clonotypes between healthy human individuals (dated by TCRdb to the early 2020s). A note on the overall study: Three men and a couple of women, aged 18 to 49 years, made up the cohort. For each donor, CD4 naive and CD4 memory were each given three plates, CD8 naive was given two plates, and CD8 memory was given one plate. Blood TCR repertoires of five healthy adults were deeply sequenced to estimate repertoire size and the extent of clonotype sharing between individuals. Different laboratories and diverse techniques were used to prepare libraries and sequence TCR repertoires, to increase sequencing depth and limit assay-specific biases. Between about 0.85 and 8.9 billion PBMCs per donor were obtained by leukapheresis.

Donors were healthy HIV-negative adults with no recently reported acute infections or vaccinations. Every donor was a Caucasian adult residing in Nashville, Tennessee, USA. CD4+ T cells were enriched through magnetic negative selection, after which naive cells were positively selected on CD45RA and the remaining negative fraction served as the memory subset. Blood was obtained by leukapheresis, after which PBMCs were separated by Ficoll-Histopaque density gradient centrifugation and cryopreserved in liquid nitrogen vapor phase. Purity and quantity of every magnetically sorted T cell population were checked by analytical flow cytometry. Each sorted fraction had its genomic DNA isolated and then quantified by UV absorbance on a Nanodrop 2000c. TCR CDR3 regions were amplified from genomic DNA by multiplex PCR using the deep immunoSEQ assay. Genomic DNA extracted from each cell subset was distributed evenly over all wells of several immunoSEQ 96-well plates, and each plate served as one replicate. For sorted subsets, about 0.2 ug genomic DNA, equal to 30,000 to 35,000 T cell genomes, was loaded into each replicate PCR. Purified libraries were measured with a Qubit 3.0 fluorometer, size-checked on a Bioanalyzer 2100, and measured again with the KAPA Library Quantification kit. A separate single-read 150-cycle Illumina NextSeq 550 flow cell was used to sequence each immunoSEQ 96-well plate. The study's processing was this. Because only junctional sequences without quality scores were contained in the immunoSEQ output, filtering matching that applied to full-length reads could not be performed. To assign V/J genes and CDR3, sequences were annotated using PyIR, a Python wrapper for IgBLAST v1.9, with IMGT germline references. Reads were filtered out if the reads had weak V/J assignments (E-value above 1e-6), no CDR3, stop codons, out-of-frame junctions, or ambiguous translated residues. A V3J clonotype was defined by an identical inferred V gene, J gene, and CDR3 amino acid sequence. The percentage overlap between two repertoires was calculated by dividing the number of shared unique clonotypes by the size of the smaller repertoire. RTK rarefaction, the Chao1 estimator, and Recon v2.1 estimates of unobserved clonotypes were used to assess repertoire richness. For all TCRbeta clonotypes obtained by the gDNA method from a few donors, generation probabilities were computed with OLGA. TCRdb took over this immuneACCESS table, retaining in-frame rearrangements with V and J assigned. Such tables are incomplete; in checked studies, under half of the missing clones stem from an unresolved V gene, and the remainder is unexplained. The DNA was the basis for D and trimming; V, J and clone size are from that table. Across this sample there are about 2.4 million clones, with 93% seen only once. The top ten constitute approximately 0.35% of the sample.

Study-wide findings and limitations: Because the study included a small number of donors, the genetic and exposure-history diversity represented was limited. Rarefaction of sorted-subset datasets indicated incomplete sequencing despite the large sequencing depth. Higher generation probabilities were observed for clonotypes shared by all four sorted-subset donors than for non-shared clonotypes. Pairwise subsampling indicated that sequencing depth was expected to affect the degree of clonotype sharing among donors. When a few donors were compared, the shared fraction of clonotypes was 5% to 6.5% for naive CD4, about 4% for naive CD8, 2% to 2.5% for memory CD4, and less than 0.5% for memory CD8. Naive subsets generally had larger estimated clonotype richness than memory subsets did. Sampling was restricted to blood, and TCR repertoires in tissues likely differ from the TCR repertoires found in blood.

Concerning this clone itself: The antigen this receptor binds is unknown. It has no much larger one-base neighbor in the sample; base qualities were not kept.

Trimming removed 6 bases from V and 2 bases from J; the gene matches leave 12 bases unexplained. The CDR3 covers 17 residues, taking in both the cysteine and the phenylalanine. Solely the CDR3 DNA is kept, with 51 bases framed from the first base. CDR1 and CDR2, looked up from the germline V gene, are MGHDK and SYGVNS. Sequences were obtained from naive CD4+ T cells from PBMCs. Taken with the paper, the label for cell subset or site translates to: CD45RA+ positively selected. This TCR was sampled from a man younger than 35 in good health. Some clones in this sample may be carry-over from other donors' samples. The chain was built from TRBV25-1 and TRBJ2-1, with TRBD1 matching 8 junction bases. This receptor has the CDR3 CASSPVGGQGPYNEQFF. The sequence in DNA is TGTGCCAGCAGCCCAGTTGGAGGACAGGGACCCTACAATGAGCAGTTCTTC.